This entry concerns a single T cell receptor (beta chain). Its antigen is as yet unknown. V lost 5 bases to trimming and J lost 2 bases, with 10 bases between them. Looked up from germline, CDR1 is SEHNR and CDR2 is FQNEAQ (reference sequence). This CDR3 comprises 13 residues. The entry originates in a study of OX40 agonist ivuxolimab in advanced cancers. Overall study: Ivuxolimab is an agonistic anti-OX40 (CD134) antibody, and patients were treated with it.

Overall study results and limits: Nonresponders, in some cases, also had low normalized T-cell clonal expansion.

Data came from immunoSEQ multiplex PCR; TCRdb stores just in-frame clones and leaves some out. Of roughly 70,000 clones in the sample, approximately 90% were seen once. This clonotype was obtained from an adult with an advanced solid tumor such as melanoma, head and neck, liver or kidney cancer. The gene calls are TRBV7-9 and TRBJ2-7; no clear D gene. The sample here was CD4+ or CD8+ T cells sorted from blood, taken in a trial of the OX40 agonist ivuxolimab. The CDR3 region is CASSDGRAYEQYF. The CDR3 DNA reads TGTGCCAGCAGCGACGGACGGGCCTACGAGCAGTACTTC.